This TCR beta chain was retrieved from a study of cytomegalovirus exposure and HLA in healthy donors. Study-wide findings and caveats: There were a few CMV-associated chains whose specificity for CMV antigens was confirmed in vitro. Reports described diagnosis of cytomegalovirus status by the classifier as highly specific and sensitive. The tendency of first-cohort TCR clusters to co-occur in the 100 to 150 validation repertoires was identified by a subsequent analysis. Investigators reported more than 150 TCR beta chains as tied to cytomegalovirus.

Details on this clone: Its specificity is not known.

TCRdb keeps only in-frame clones here, not all; method: immunoSEQ multiplex PCR. The table lists fewer than 150,000 clones, around nine tenths of them singletons, with approximately 8.7% in the top ten. The TCR comes from a man younger than 35 in good health and CMV-seropositive. Sequenced input: PBMCs.

The CDR3 nucleotides read TGTGCCAGCTCACAGGACACTTCTGGCTACACCTTC. Its translation is CASSQDTSGYTF. V usage is TRBV18 and J usage is TRBJ1-2; the D gene is possibly TRBD1 (5 bases). The germline V gene has CDR1 KGHSH and CDR2 LQKENI. V gave up 4 bases and J gave up 7 bases, with 10 bases separating them. The CDR3 covers 12 residues.